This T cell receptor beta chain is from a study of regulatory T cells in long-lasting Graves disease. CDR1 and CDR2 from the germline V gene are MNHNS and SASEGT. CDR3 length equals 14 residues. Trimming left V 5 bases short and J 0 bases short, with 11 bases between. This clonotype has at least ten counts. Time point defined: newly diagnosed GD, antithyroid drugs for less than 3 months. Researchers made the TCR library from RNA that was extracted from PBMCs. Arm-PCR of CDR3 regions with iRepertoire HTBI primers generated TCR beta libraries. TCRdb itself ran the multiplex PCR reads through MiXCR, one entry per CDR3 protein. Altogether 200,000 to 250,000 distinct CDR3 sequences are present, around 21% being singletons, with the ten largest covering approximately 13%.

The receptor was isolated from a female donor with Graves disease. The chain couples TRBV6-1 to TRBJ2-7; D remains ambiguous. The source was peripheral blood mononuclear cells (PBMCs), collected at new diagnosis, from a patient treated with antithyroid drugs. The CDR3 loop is CASSRSLSSYEQYF. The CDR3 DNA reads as TGTGCCAGCAGTCGTAGCCTCAGCTCCTACGAGCAGTACTTC.